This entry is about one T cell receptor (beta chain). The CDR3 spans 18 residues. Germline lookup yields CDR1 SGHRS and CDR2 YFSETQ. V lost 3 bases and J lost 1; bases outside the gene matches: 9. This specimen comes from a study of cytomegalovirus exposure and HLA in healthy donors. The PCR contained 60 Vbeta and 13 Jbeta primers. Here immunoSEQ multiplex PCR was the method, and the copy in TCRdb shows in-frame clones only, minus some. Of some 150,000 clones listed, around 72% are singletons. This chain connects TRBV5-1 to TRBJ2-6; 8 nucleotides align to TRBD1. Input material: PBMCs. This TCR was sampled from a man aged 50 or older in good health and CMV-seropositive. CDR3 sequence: CASSSRQGTASGANVLTF. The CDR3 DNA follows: TGCGCCAGCAGCTCCCGACAGGGGACGGCGTCTGGGGCCAACGTCCTGACTTTC.